Each of the 8 T cell receptor beta chains below was sequenced from the same sample in a study of cytomegalovirus exposure and HLA in healthy donors. Primers for the PCR totalled 60 Vbeta and 13 Jbeta. Assay: immunoSEQ multiplex PCR; the TCRdb copy retains only in-frame clones and omits some. The table has 150,000 to 200,000 clones, roughly 12% seen once; the top ten hold under 10%. Sequenced input: PBMCs. The receptor set was obtained from a man aged 50-59 years in good health and CMV-seropositive.

This clone was seen more than once but under ten times. The J gene is TRBJ2-2, the V gene TRBV6-1; a possible D gene is TRBD2 (5 bases). The V gene lost 8 bases and the J gene lost 2 bases, with 15 bases spanning the gap. The V gene's germline CDR1 is MNHNS and CDR2 SASEGT. The CDR3 extends over 15 amino acids. The CDR3 DNA follows: TGTGCCAGCCCTAACGAGGGAGCTAACACCGGGGAGCTGTTTTTT. Encoded protein: CASPNEGANTGELFF.

V gene TRBV25-1 combines with J gene TRBJ2-3; weak D call: TRBD1 (6 bases). From germline, CDR1 is MGHDK and CDR2 SYGVNS. The CDR3 is 14 amino acids. Trimming shortened V by 5 bases and J by 6 bases, and 15 bases separated the two germline ends. The chain's CDR3 is CASSRGQRFDTQYF. CDR3 sequence (DNA): TGTGCCAGCAGTCGTGGACAGCGTTTCGATACGCAGTATTTT.

The table lists this clone with a few counts. This chain joins TRBV6-1 and TRBJ1-2; D perhaps matches TRBD1 (6 bases). The germline V and J ends were trimmed by 7 bases and 7 bases, with 19 bases remaining between them. Germline V gene sequence: CDR1 MNHNS, CDR2 SASEGT. CDR3 length: 14 residues. The CDR3 loop is CASKLPRTGPGYTF. As DNA, the CDR3 is TGTGCCAGCAAACTCCCCCGAACAGGGCCTGGCTACACCTTC.

The rearrangement joins TRBV5-1 to TRBJ2-1; possible D gene TRBD1, 5 bases. The germline V and J ends were trimmed by 0 bases and 6 bases, with 13 bases remaining between them. CDR1 SGHRS and CDR2 YFSETQ come from the germline V gene. The CDR3 runs to 15 residues. The CDR3 here is CASSLVQGSANEQFF. Here the CDR3 DNA reads TGCGCCAGCAGCTTGGTGCAGGGATCGGCCAATGAGCAGTTCTTC.

V is TRBV5-1 and J is TRBJ2-7, with TRBD1 matching over 7 bases. CDR3 size: 17 residues. CDR1 SGHRS and CDR2 YFSETQ come from the germline V gene. Trimming at V came to 4 bases and at J to 3 bases, leaving 16 bases not matched to a gene. The DNA of the CDR3 is TGCGCCAGCAGCCCCTGGTGGAGCCGGGACAGTCACTACGAGCAGTACTTC. It is translated as CASSPWWSRDSHYEQYF.

In this sample, this clone turned up a few times. The chain employs TRBV4-3 and TRBJ1-2, with D unclear. CDR1 is LGHNA, CDR2 YSLEER, per germline. The CDR3 is 15 amino acids. The V end lost 4 bases, the J end lost 1 base, and 13 bases lay between the germline ends. CDR3 DNA sequence: TGCGCCAGCAGCCTCCTAGGAGCGGTTAACTATGGCTACACCTTC. Translation: CASSLLGAVNYGYTF.

This chain uses TRBV7-2 with TRBJ2-1, with 9 bases identical to TRBD2. The V gene end was trimmed by 0 bases and the J gene end by 9 bases; junction bases not matched to a gene: 27. Germline assignment: CDR1 SGHTA and CDR2 FQGNSA. There are 22 residues in the CDR3. The CDR3: CASSLAGLGGGAKSTFFGEQFF. In nucleotides, the CDR3 is TGTGCCAGCAGCTTAGCGGGTCTGGGCGGGGGGGCGAAATCCACCTTTTTTGGTGAGCAGTTCTTC.

This clone has a handful of counts. The chain has TRBV6-6 and TRBJ2-5; 12 bases fit TRBD1. The trim removed 8 bases at V and 6 bases at J, leaving 10 bases unmatched. This CDR3 has 15 residues. Germline-derived CDR1 and CDR2 are MNHNY and SVGAGI (reference sequence). The DNA of the CDR3 is TGTGCCAGCGACTCAGGGACAGGGGGCGCGAAGACCCAGTACTTC. Protein product: CASDSGTGGAKTQYF.